One sample yielded the 13 T cell receptor beta chains listed below, sequenced in a study of blood T cell repertoires in COVID-19. Assay: immunoSEQ multiplex PCR; the TCRdb copy retains only in-frame clones and omits some. The table records hundreds of thousands of clones, around 90% of them present only once. Sequenced input: peripheral blood. The receptor set was obtained from a man aged 55 to 70 who had recovered from COVID-19.

This chain joins TRBV30 and TRBJ2-7; 8 nucleotides agree with TRBD2. Germline V gene data show CDR1 as GTSNPN and CDR2 as SVGIG (reference sequence). The CDR3 length is 15 residues. J was trimmed by 3 bases and V by 0 bases; bases with no gene match: 7. CDR3 residues: CAWSVPWRGVYEQYF. The CDR3 nucleotides are TGTGCCTGGAGTGTACCTTGGCGGGGGGTCTACGAGCAGTACTTC. The full variable domain, rest sourced from reference TRBV30 and TRBJ2-7, is SQTIHQWPATLVQPVGSPLSLECTVEGTSNPNLYWYRQAAGRGLQLLFYSVGIGQISSEVPQNLSASRPQDRQFILSSKKLLLSDSGFYLCAWSVPWRGVYEQYFGPGTRLTVT.

The rearrangement joins TRBV5-1 to TRBJ1-2; the match to TRBD1 covers 9 bases. The CDR3 has 14 residues. Germline-derived CDR1 and CDR2 are SGHRS and YFSETQ. The junction had 7 bases not matched to a gene; V was cut back by 5 bases and J by 5 bases. CDR3 nucleotides: TGCGCCAGCAGTTTCTCCGGGACAGGGTATGGCTACACCTTC. Protein product: CASSFSGTGYGYTF.

This rearrangement joins TRBV15 to TRBJ2-1, with D possibly being TRBD1 (5 bases). Trimming left V 4 bases short and J 9 bases short, with 19 bases between. CDR1 is LNHNV, CDR2 YYDKDF, per germline (reference sequence). The CDR3 covers 15 residues. CDR3 in amino acids: CATSITSPPRGEQFF. CDR3 in DNA: TGTGCCACCAGCATTACCTCCCCCCCTAGGGGTGAGCAGTTCTTC.

The chain couples TRBV20-1 to TRBJ1-4; possible D gene TRBD1, 5 bases. CDR1 and CDR2 (germline): DFQATT, SNEGSKA (reference sequence). With 3 bases removed from V and 8 bases from J, the gap between germline ends came to 13 bases. The CDR3 extends over 13 amino acids. The chain's CDR3 is CSASGQGNEKLFF. CDR3 nucleotide sequence: TGCAGTGCTAGTGGGCAGGGAAACGAAAAACTGTTTTTT.

CDR3 bases: TGTGCCACCGGCCCCAGGCTAGCGGGCTACCAAGAGACCCAGTACTTC. This gives the protein CATGPRLAGYQETQYF. The V and J genes are TRBV18 and TRBJ2-5; 8 nucleotides align to TRBD2. Germline assignment: CDR1 KGHSH and CDR2 LQKENI. With V trimmed by 10 bases and J by 0 bases, 13 bases remained unmatched. CDR3 length: 16 amino acids.

The table lists this clone with a count of one. This chain uses TRBV18 with TRBJ1-1, with TRBD1 as a possible D gene (6 bases). Germline CDR1 KGHSH, CDR2 LQKENI. The CDR3 has 13 residues. V lost 6 bases, J lost 1 base, and 9 bases lay in between. The CDR3 region has the DNA TGTGCCAGCTCGACAGGCAGGAACACTGAAGCTTTCTTT. It specifies CASSTGRNTEAFF.

The V call is TRBV11-3, the J call TRBJ1-1; no clear D. The CDR3 is 13 residues long. Germline CDR1 and CDR2: SGHNT and YENEEA. V was clipped by 5 bases and J by 3 bases, with 10 bases between them. The CDR3 loop reads CASSPSRDTEAFF. The CDR3 bases are TGTGCCAGCAGCCCCTCGCGAGACACTGAAGCTTTCTTT.

The chain links TRBV7-2 to TRBJ2-5, with 14 positions matching TRBD2. The ends lost 5 bases at V and 4 bases at J; junction bases unmatched: 6. Germline-derived CDR1 and CDR2 are SGHTA and FQGNSA. The CDR3 runs to 16 residues. The CDR3 bases are TGTGCCAGCAGCGCCCGACTAGCGGGGGGGCCAGAGACCCAGTACTTC. Amino acids: CASSARLAGGPETQYF.

The rearrangement uses TRBV7-6 and TRBJ1-1, with D possibly matching TRBD1 (6 bases). This CDR3 is built from 16 residues. The V end was cut by 0 bases, the J end by 7 bases, with 18 bases between. Per the germline V gene, CDR1 is SGHVS and CDR2 is FNYEAQ. The CDR3 DNA sequence: TGTGCCAGCAGCTTAGCCTTGGGGGGGGCGTTGGGTGAAGCTTTCTTT. Translating it yields CASSLALGGALGEAFF. Complete variable domain (other parts from reference TRBV7-6 and TRBJ1-1): GAGVSQSPRYKVTKRGQDVALRCDPISGHVSLYWYRQALGQGPEFLTYFNYEAQQDKSGLPNDRFSAERPEGSISTLTIQRTEQRDSAMYRCASSLALGGALGEAFFGQGTRLTVV.

V gene TRBV7-2 combines with J gene TRBJ2-2, with 12 positions matching TRBD2. CDR1 SGHTA and CDR2 FQGNSA come from the germline V gene. The CDR3 has 16 residues. Trimming removed 5 bases from V and 7 bases from J; junction bases left unmatched: 8. The CDR3 DNA reads TGTGCCAGCAGCGTGCTAGCGGGAGGGCCCGTCGGGGAGCTGTTTTTT. Amino acid sequence: CASSVLAGGPVGELFF.

DNA of the CDR3: TGTGCCAGTACTGGACAGATTAATGAAAAACTGTTTTTT. Its translation: CASTGQINEKLFF. The J gene is TRBJ1-4, the V gene TRBV19, with D perhaps TRBD1 (6 bases). This CDR3 contains 13 residues. Germline-derived CDR1 and CDR2 are LNHDA and SQIVND (reference sequence). Trimming left V 7 bases short and J 4 bases short, with 10 bases between.

The chain combines TRBV27 with TRBJ1-5; no definite D call. V lost 1 base, J lost 1 base, and 8 bases lay in between. The germline CDR1 and CDR2 sequences are MNHEY and SMNVEV (reference sequence). The CDR3 has 15 amino acids. CDR3 DNA: TGTGCCAGCAGTTTATTACCGGGAAGCAATCAGCCCCAGCATTTT. It specifies CASSLLPGSNQPQHF.

V gene TRBV4-3 combines with J gene TRBJ2-7; 9 nucleotides line up with TRBD2. The length of the CDR3 is 16 residues. Germline loops: CDR1 LGHNA, CDR2 YSLEER. V was pared by 0 bases and J by 4 bases, with 7 bases of the junction left unmatched. DNA of the CDR3: TGCGCCAGCAGCCAAGATAGCTTAGCGGGAGTGTACGAGCAGTACTTC. Residues: CASSQDSLAGVYEQYF.